The 10 T cell receptor beta chains given below trace back to one sample, sequenced in a study of TIL therapy for anti-PD-1-resistant metastatic lung cancer (dated by TCRdb to the early 2020s). TCR beta CDR3 regions were amplified from genomic DNA with the immunoSEQ v3 hsTCRB kit using bias-controlled multiplex PCR. Here the immuneACCESS table is served through TCRdb, limited to in-frame sequences with V and J called. Missing clones are a known gap in these copies; in checked studies unresolved V genes cover under half, and the rest lacks a known reason. The sample table contains approximately 50,000 clones; only one count was recorded for approximately 80% of them. The ten largest clones capture about 2.8% of the sample. The time point label on this specimen signifies: pre-treatment sample, taken before nivolumab and TIL therapy. The specimen was blood, collected at baseline. These receptors were taken from a person between 30 and 79 years old with non-small cell lung cancer.

This clone was seen only a few times. The chain is built from TRBV30 and TRBJ1-5, with D unclear. The CDR3 is 14 amino acids. Trimming cost V 0 bases and J 0 bases, with 6 bases left between them. In germline, CDR1 is GTSNPN, CDR2 SVGIG (reference sequence). The CDR3 DNA is TGTGCCTGGAGTGTGTTTCTTAGCAATCAGCCCCAGCATTTT. Translation gives CAWSVFLSNQPQHF.

The V and J genes are TRBV27 and TRBJ2-3, with 10 bases identical to TRBD2. The CDR3 spans 14 residues. Germline-derived CDR1 and CDR2 are MNHEY and SMNVEV (reference sequence). The J segment lost 2 bases and the V segment lost 7 bases, leaving 3 bases of the junction unmatched. The CDR3 DNA is TGTGCCAGCACTCTAGCGGGGGCCACAGATACGCAGTATTTT. Its translation: CASTLAGATDTQYF.

This chain uses TRBV27 with TRBJ1-4; possibly TRBD1 for D (6 bases). The V end lost 2 bases, the J end lost 8 bases, and 12 bases lay between the germline ends. The CDR3 runs to 14 residues. CDR1 is MNHEY and CDR2 is SMNVEV in the germline V gene (reference sequence). The CDR3 loop is CASSLRGAREKLFF. The CDR3 DNA is TGTGCCAGCAGTTTACGGGGGGCTAGGGAAAAACTGTTTTTT.

The chain links TRBV9 to TRBJ1-1; TRBD1 matches 10 bases. V shed 4 bases and J 6 bases; nucleotides not matched to a gene: 12. The CDR3 covers 16 residues. Germline CDR1 is SGDLS and CDR2 is YYNGEE. CDR3 sequence reads: CASSSQRTGGLAEAFF. The CDR3 bases are TGTGCCAGCAGCTCCCAAAGGACAGGGGGATTGGCTGAAGCTTTCTTT.

The chain joins TRBV11-2 to TRBJ1-2, with a tentative D call TRBD1 (5 bases). Germline-derived CDR1 and CDR2 are SGHAT and FQNNGV. V lost 4 bases and J 3 bases, leaving 15 bases between the germline ends. The CDR3 sequence is 15 residues long. CDR3 region: CASSSLSRGDYGYTF. CDR3 bases: TGTGCCAGCAGCTCCCTCTCCCGAGGGGACTATGGCTACACCTTC.

The V call is TRBV25-1, the J call TRBJ2-1; 8 bases fit TRBD2. The V gene end was trimmed by 4 bases and the J gene end by 5 bases; junction bases not matched to a gene: 7. The CDR3 contains 15 residues. Germline V gene data show CDR1 as MGHDK and CDR2 as SYGVNS. The CDR3 bases are TGTGCCAGCAGTGGAGGGACTAGAAATCACAATGAGCAGTTCTTC. Translated, it gives CASSGGTRNHNEQFF. The variable domain in full, completed from reference TRBV25-1 and TRBJ2-1, reads EADIYQTPRYLVIGTGKKITLECSQTMGHDKMYWYQQDPGMELHLIHYSYGVNSTEKGDLSSESTVSRIRTEHFPLTLESARPSHTSQYLCASSGGTRNHNEQFFGPGTRLTVL.

The chain links TRBV2 to TRBJ2-5; maybe TRBD2 (5 bases). Germline V lookup: CDR1 SNHLY, CDR2 FYNNEI. The CDR3 extends over 13 amino acids. V was trimmed by 6 bases and J by 4 bases, leaving 12 bases between them. Written as DNA, the CDR3 is TGTGCCAGCAGAACTAGGACCCTAGAGACCCAGTACTTC. Translating it yields CASRTRTLETQYF.

The rearrangement links TRBV2 to TRBJ2-1, with a tentative D call TRBD1 (5 bases). The germline CDR1 and CDR2 sequences are SNHLY and FYNNEI. This CDR3 is 14 amino acids long. V lost 7 bases and J 0 bases, leaving 10 bases between the germline ends. In DNA form, the CDR3 reads TGTGCCAGCACTCGGACAAGCTCCTACAATGAGCAGTTCTTC. Translation: CASTRTSSYNEQFF. The variable domain in full, completed from reference TRBV2 and TRBJ2-1, reads EPEVTQTPSHQVTQMGQEVILRCVPISNHLYFYWYRQILGQKVEFLVSFYNNEISEKSEIFDDQFSVERPDGSNFTLKIRSTKLEDSAMYFCASTRTSSYNEQFFGPGTRLTVL.

The chain has TRBV7-2 and TRBJ2-5; D not certain. Germline V gene data show CDR1 as SGHTA and CDR2 as FQGNSA. The CDR3 extends over 10 amino acids. V was trimmed by 8 bases and J by 5 bases, leaving 6 bases between them. DNA for the CDR3: TGTGCCAGCGGATCGGAGACCCAGTACTTC. Amino acid sequence: CASGSETQYF.

This clone has more than one count but fewer than ten. The chain has TRBV7-2 and TRBJ1-2; D unclear. Deletions cut 1 base from V and 0 bases from J, with 6 bases between. This CDR3 is 14 amino acids long. Germline values: CDR1 SGHTA, CDR2 FQGNSA. In DNA, the CDR3 is TGTGCCAGCAGCTTAGGGCGGGCTAACTATGGCTACACCTTC. Encoded protein: CASSLGRANYGYTF.